These 18 T cell receptor beta chains came from one sample sequenced in a study of glioma-infiltrating T cells after dendritic cell vaccination. Clones were read by immunoSEQ multiplex PCR, and TCRdb kept only the in-frame ones, dropping some. The repertoire consists of about 82,000 clones, with 70% to 90% occurring once and the leading ten covering 3% to 3.5%. The specimen was blood, collected before dendritic cell vaccination. All receptors derive from a human donor with glioblastoma.

The gene calls are TRBV19 and TRBJ2-4; 8 bases fit TRBD1. Unmatched junction bases numbered 5, after V lost 6 bases and J lost 7 bases. This CDR3 has 13 residues. Germline-derived CDR1 and CDR2 are LNHDA and SQIVND (reference sequence). DNA for the CDR3: TGTGCCAGTAGCCGGACAGGGCCGAACATTCAGTACTTC. Translation gives CASSRTGPNIQYF.

J is TRBJ1-3 and V is TRBV5-1, with TRBD1 identical over 7 bases. The CDR3 is made up of 15 amino acids. CDR1 is SGHRS, CDR2 YFSETQ, per germline. The trim removed 3 bases at V and 0 bases at J, leaving 3 bases unmatched. DNA for the CDR3: TGCGCCAGCAGCTCCGGGACAGACTCTGGAAACACCATATATTTT. Protein sequence: CASSSGTDSGNTIYF.

The chain couples TRBV5-1 to TRBJ2-4; 8 positions agree with TRBD1. Losses at the gene ends were 4 bases for V and 1 base for J; bases not matched to a gene: 4. CDR1 SGHRS and CDR2 YFSETQ come from the germline V gene. The CDR3 sequence is 15 residues long. The CDR3 is CASSEGQDAKNIQYF. The CDR3, as DNA: TGCGCCAGCAGCGAGGGACAGGATGCCAAAAACATTCAGTACTTC.

CDR3 region: CASSQVGLGEEEKLFF. The CDR3 DNA reads TGCGCCAGCAGTCAAGTAGGGTTAGGGGAAGAGGAAAAACTGTTTTTT. The V call is TRBV23-1, the J call TRBJ1-4; weak D call: TRBD1 (5 bases). TRBV23-1 is treated as an ORF (open reading frame) with a function not yet certain. CDR3 length: 16 amino acids. Trimming pared 2 bases from V and 8 bases from J, leaving 18 bases between.

The chain links TRBV30 to TRBJ2-1; the match to TRBD2 covers 13 bases. The junction had 10 bases not matched to a gene; V was cut back by 2 bases and J by 0 bases. This CDR3 comprises 19 residues. Per germline, CDR1 GTSNPN and CDR2 SVGIG (reference sequence). The CDR3 reads CAWSSALTSGRRSYNEQFF. As DNA, the CDR3 is TGTGCCTGGAGTTCCGCCTTGACTAGCGGGAGGCGCTCCTACAATGAGCAGTTCTTC.

Note on this clone: Different DNA sequences within this sample yield the same CDR3. The chain links TRBV5-4 to TRBJ2-5, with 7 positions matching TRBD2. CDR1 SGHNT and CDR2 YYREEE come from the germline V gene (reference sequence). The CDR3 sequence is 14 residues long. J was trimmed by 1 base and V by 0 bases; bases with no gene match: 0. The chain's CDR3 is CASSLAGGQETQYF. As DNA, the CDR3 is TGTGCCAGCAGCTTGGCGGGGGGCCAAGAGACCCAGTACTTC.

The chain carries TRBV6-5 and TRBJ2-7; tentatively, D is TRBD1 (6 bases). Germline V gene data show CDR1 as MNHEY and CDR2 as SVGAGI. There are 16 residues in the CDR3. V lost 2 bases and J lost 2, with 16 bases in between. CDR3 protein: CASSYSGQDSTYEQYF. CDR3 bases: TGTGCCAGCAGTTACAGTGGTCAGGACAGCACCTACGAGCAGTACTTC.

The rearrangement joins TRBV5-1 to TRBJ1-1; D uncertain. This CDR3 has 15 residues. Trimming pared 3 bases from V and 3 bases from J, leaving 15 bases between. Per germline, CDR1 SGHRS and CDR2 YFSETQ. The CDR3 protein is CASSSDWGGYTEAFF. CDR3 nucleotide sequence: TGCGCCAGCAGCTCGGATTGGGGAGGCTACACTGAAGCTTTCTTT.

The J gene is TRBJ1-1, the V gene TRBV6-1; D gene ambiguous. The germline gives CDR1 MNHNS, CDR2 SASEGT. The CDR3 spans 13 residues. Trimming pared 5 bases from V and 3 bases from J, leaving 10 bases between. The CDR3, as DNA: TGTGCCAGCAGTCCCCCCGGGGACACTGAAGCTTTCTTT. Translated: CASSPPGDTEAFF.

The V gene is TRBV19, the J gene TRBJ1-2, with a weak D call TRBD1 (5 bases). CDR1 and CDR2 from the germline V gene are LNHDA and SQIVND (reference sequence). The CDR3 consists of 13 residues. Trimming removed 10 bases at V and 3 bases at J, with 15 bases between. The CDR3 DNA sequence: TGTGCCACTTCGCGGGGCAGGGACTATGGCTACACCTTC. It is translated as CATSRGRDYGYTF.

The V call is TRBV19, the J call TRBJ2-7, with TRBD2 identical over 7 bases. This CDR3 spans 15 amino acids. The V gene end was trimmed by 2 bases and the J gene end by 2 bases; junction bases not matched to a gene: 6. The germline V gene encodes CDR1 LNHDA and CDR2 SQIVND (reference sequence). The CDR3 is CASSISGTITYEQYF. In nucleotides, the CDR3 is TGTGCCAGTAGTATAAGCGGGACTATAACCTACGAGCAGTACTTC. The entire variable domain, with the rest obtained from reference TRBV19 and TRBJ2-7, is as follows: DGGITQSPKYLFRKEGQNVTLSCEQNLNHDAMYWYRQDPGQGLRLIYYSQIVNDFQKGDIAEGYSVSREKKESFPLTVTSAQKNPTAFYLCASSISGTITYEQYFGPGTRLTVT.

This clone was recorded a few times. The chain is built from TRBV25-1 and TRBJ1-1, with D tentatively TRBD1 (5 bases). V was clipped by 6 bases and J by 3 bases, with 11 bases between them. Germline V gives CDR1 MGHDK, CDR2 SYGVNS. This CDR3 contains 13 residues. This CDR3 is CASRQGMDTEAFF. The CDR3 DNA sequence: TGTGCCAGCAGGCAGGGTATGGACACTGAAGCTTTCTTT.

This clone was seen more than once but under ten times. One junction end disagrees with the germline gene, perhaps due to a read error. This sample includes further DNA sequences coding for the same CDR3. V usage is TRBV11-2 and J usage is TRBJ1-6; D not resolved. CDR1 and CDR2 (germline): SGHAT, FQNNGV. CDR3 size: 15 residues. The CDR3 is CASSVESSYNSPLHF. The DNA for the CDR3 is TGTGCCAGCAGCGTAGAGAGCTCCTATAATTCCCCCCTCCACTTT. Full variable domain (outside the CDR3, taken from reference TRBV11-2 and TRBJ1-6): EAGVAQSPRYKIIEKRQSVAFWCNPISGHATLYWYQQILGQGPKLLIQFQNNGVVDDSQLPKDRFSAERLKGVDSTLKIQPAKLEDSAVYLCASSVESSYNSPLHFGNGTRLTVT.

In this sample, this clone turned up once. The rearrangement uses TRBV30 and TRBJ1-2; D gene unclear. V was pared by 1 base and J by 1 base, with 7 bases between. This CDR3 has 13 amino acids. Germline-derived CDR1 and CDR2 are GTSNPN and SVGIG (reference sequence). DNA of the CDR3: TGTGCCTGGAGTGGAGGCCGTAACTATGGCTACACCTTC. This encodes CAWSGGRNYGYTF. Together with reference TRBV30 and TRBJ1-2, the CDR3 gives the full variable domain: SQTIHQWPATLVQPVGSPLSLECTVEGTSNPNLYWYRQAAGRGLQLLFYSVGIGQISSEVPQNLSASRPQDRQFILSSKKLLLSDSGFYLCAWSGGRNYGYTFGSGTRLTVV.

This rearrangement joins TRBV5-1 to TRBJ2-3; D is unclear. The CDR3 has 14 residues. Trimming took off 4 bases at V and 1 base at J, with 10 bases between the two ends. Germline V gene lookup returns CDR1 SGHRS and CDR2 YFSETQ. CDR3 nucleotide sequence: TGCGCCAGCAGCCGGATGGGCGGCACAGATACGCAGTATTTT. Residues: CASSRMGGTDTQYF.

The J gene is TRBJ2-3, the V gene TRBV9; TRBD2 might be the D (6 bases). Per the germline V gene, CDR1 is SGDLS and CDR2 is YYNGEE. CDR3 length: 14 amino acids. Trimming shortened V by 4 bases and J by 3 bases, and 12 bases separated the two germline ends. This CDR3 is CASSTSGGTDTQYF. The CDR3, as DNA: TGTGCCAGCAGCACAAGCGGAGGGACAGATACGCAGTATTTT.

The V and J genes are TRBV18 and TRBJ2-7; D is perhaps TRBD1 (6 bases). V lost 2 bases and J lost 2, with 13 bases in between. The CDR3 runs 15 residues. CDR1 is KGHSH and CDR2 is LQKENI in the germline V gene. The CDR3 sequence: CASSPGRGLTYEQYF. CDR3 bases: TGTGCCAGCTCACCAGGCAGGGGCCTCACCTACGAGCAGTACTTC.

CDR3 loop: CASSAGTRGQPQHF. The CDR3 coding sequence is TGTGCCAGCAGCGCCGGGACACGAGGTCAGCCCCAGCATTTT. The gene calls are TRBV2 and TRBJ1-5; perhaps TRBD1 as D (6 bases). The CDR3 loop spans 14 amino acids. V dropped 6 bases and J dropped 6 bases, with 15 bases sitting between them. Per germline, CDR1 SNHLY and CDR2 FYNNEI.